Listed below are T cell receptor beta chains from one sample, sequenced in a study of T cells in Graves' hyperthyroidism and ophthalmopathy. MiXCR was run by TCRdb on the multiplex PCR reads, yielding one entry per CDR3 protein. The top ten hold approximately 3.9% of the sample, which has 600,000 to 650,000 distinct CDR3 sequences, 15% to 20% seen once. The specimen sequenced was blood. Receptor source: a woman aged 25 to 39 with Graves' hyperthyroidism. CDR3s include the opening cysteine and the closing phenylalanine or tryptophan. The D gene is left open where the match is weak. The size entry is marked missing in some rows and otherwise reads once, few, many or a size class.

v_gene: TRBV6-1; d_gene: TRBD2; abundance: few; j_gene: TRBJ2-5; CDR3aa: CASSPPSSGTRGETQYF; CDR3nt: TGTGCCAGCAGCCCGCCCTCCTCCGGGACTAGGGGGGAGACCCAGTACTTC
v_gene: TRBV5-1; d_gene: NA; abundance: NA; j_gene: TRBJ2-7; CDR3aa: CASSSLQGPSYEQYF; CDR3nt: TGCGCCAGCAGCTCCCTCCAGGGACCCTCCTACGAGCAGTACTTC
v_gene: TRBV11-3; d_gene: TRBD1; abundance: many; j_gene: TRBJ2-7; CDR3aa: CASSFDRAISYEQYF; CDR3nt: TGTGCCAGCAGCTTCGACAGGGCGATATCCTACGAGCAGTACTTC
v_gene: TRBV7-2; d_gene: NA; abundance: many; j_gene: TRBJ2-7; CDR3aa: CASSLARTGVYEQYF; CDR3nt: TGTGCCAGCAGCTTAGCTCGGACGGGGGTTTACGAGCAGTACTTC
v_gene: TRBV12-3/TRBV12-4; d_gene: NA; abundance: many; j_gene: TRBJ2-3; CDR3aa: CASSLSQGKTDTQYF; CDR3nt: TGTGCCAGCAGTTTAAGTCAGGGCAAAACAGATACGCAGTATTTT
v_gene: TRBV5-1; d_gene: NA; abundance: NA; j_gene: TRBJ2-6; CDR3aa: CASSLVPGAISGANVLTF; CDR3nt: TGCGCCAGCAGCTTGGTGCCCGGGGCGATCTCTGGGGCCAACGTCCTGACTTTC
v_gene: TRBV28; d_gene: TRBD1; abundance: many; j_gene: TRBJ2-7; CDR3aa: CASRETGAPLEQYF; CDR3nt: TGTGCCAGCAGGGAGACAGGGGCCCCTCTCGAGCAGTACTTC
v_gene: TRBV28; d_gene: TRBD1; abundance: many; j_gene: TRBJ1-1; CDR3aa: CASSLGTGGLSEAFF; CDR3nt: TGTGCCAGCAGTCTTGGGACAGGGGGCTTATCTGAAGCTTTCTTT
v_gene: TRBV4-1; d_gene: NA; abundance: many; j_gene: TRBJ2-2; CDR3aa: CASTLSGGGNTGELFF; CDR3nt: TGCGCCAGCACCCTAAGCGGCGGCGGGAACACCGGGGAGCTGTTTTTT
v_gene: TRBV5-5; d_gene: TRBD2; abundance: NA; j_gene: TRBJ2-7; CDR3aa: CASSSLSTSGREEQYF; CDR3nt: TGTGCCAGCAGCTCACTATCGACTAGCGGGAGGGAAGAGCAGTACTTC
v_gene: TRBV12-3/TRBV12-4; d_gene: NA; abundance: many; j_gene: TRBJ1-1; CDR3aa: CASSPRREGAFF; CDR3nt: TGTGCCAGCAGCCCACGGAGGGAGGGAGCTTTCTTT
v_gene: TRBV28; d_gene: NA; abundance: NA; j_gene: TRBJ2-2; CDR3aa: CASSFPWTLTANTGELFF; CDR3nt: TGTGCCAGCAGTTTTCCTTGGACACTGACCGCGAACACCGGGGAGCTGTTTTTT
v_gene: TRBV28; d_gene: TRBD1; abundance: many; j_gene: TRBJ2-3; CDR3aa: CASSPNRGPSTDTQYF; CDR3nt: TGTGCCAGCAGTCCGAACAGGGGCCCCAGCACAGATACGCAGTATTTT
v_gene: TRBV11-2; d_gene: NA; abundance: many; j_gene: TRBJ2-7; CDR3aa: CASSATFGEQYF; CDR3nt: TGTGCCAGCAGCGCCACCTTTGGCGAGCAGTACTTC
v_gene: TRBV12-5; d_gene: TRBD2; abundance: many; j_gene: TRBJ2-1; CDR3aa: CASGLTAGTSGTNEQFF; CDR3nt: TGTGCTAGTGGTTTGACTGCCGGGACTAGCGGGACAAATGAGCAGTTCTTC
v_gene: TRBV30; d_gene: NA; abundance: NA; j_gene: TRBJ2-1; CDR3aa: CARSVYPGNEQFF; CDR3nt: TGTGCCAGGAGTGTCTACCCCGGGAATGAGCAGTTCTTC
v_gene: TRBV28; d_gene: NA; abundance: many; j_gene: TRBJ2-7; CDR3aa: CASTLERSYEQYF; CDR3nt: TGTGCCAGCACCCTTGAGCGCTCCTACGAGCAGTACTTC
v_gene: TRBV7-9; d_gene: TRBD2; abundance: NA; j_gene: TRBJ2-1; CDR3aa: CASSYPSGYNEQFF; CDR3nt: TGTGCCAGCAGCTACCCTAGCGGTTACAATGAGCAGTTCTTC
v_gene: TRBV30; d_gene: NA; abundance: NA; j_gene: TRBJ2-7; CDR3aa: CAWSPKIKGYEQYF; CDR3nt: TGTGCCTGGAGTCCAAAAATCAAGGGCTACGAGCAGTACTTC
v_gene: TRBV11-2; d_gene: TRBD1; abundance: few; j_gene: TRBJ1-6; CDR3aa: CASRQGSGHYGSPLHF; CDR3nt: TGTGCCAGTAGACAGGGATCGGGACATTATGGTTCACCCCTCCACTTT
v_gene: TRBV7-2; d_gene: TRBD2; abundance: many; j_gene: TRBJ2-1; CDR3aa: CASSPGTSGFNEQFF; CDR3nt: TGTGCCAGCAGCCCCGGGACTAGCGGGTTCAATGAGCAGTTCTTC
v_gene: TRBV6-2/TRBV6-3; d_gene: NA; abundance: many; j_gene: TRBJ1-5; CDR3aa: CASSYTGLPGQPQHF; CDR3nt: TGTGCCAGCAGTTACACGGGACTTCCCGGTCAGCCCCAGCATTTT
v_gene: TRBV20-1; d_gene: TRBD2; abundance: few; j_gene: TRBJ2-3; CDR3aa: CSAPVGGGTDTQYF; CDR3nt: TGCAGTGCTCCCGTGGGGGGGGGGACAGATACGCAGTATTTT
v_gene: TRBV5-6; d_gene: NA; abundance: many; j_gene: TRBJ2-4; CDR3aa: CASSFSGAKNIQYF; CDR3nt: TGTGCCAGCAGCTTTAGCGGAGCCAAAAACATTCAGTACTTC
v_gene: TRBV3-1; d_gene: TRBD2; abundance: many; j_gene: TRBJ2-3; CDR3aa: CASSQDSASGSHRYF; CDR3nt: TGTGCCAGCAGCCAAGATTCGGCTAGCGGGAGTCATCGGTATTTT
v_gene: TRBV2; d_gene: NA; abundance: many; j_gene: TRBJ2-3; CDR3aa: CASRGNTQYF; CDR3nt: TGTGCCAGCCGCGGAAATACGCAGTATTTT